This note documents a single T cell receptor (beta chain) sequence. Antigen: not known. The data derive from a study of CD8 T cells in Susac syndrome. Germline assignment: CDR1 MDHEN and CDR2 SYDVKM. Deletions cut 8 bases from V and 4 bases from J, with 10 bases between. This CDR3 comprises 12 residues. Study-level findings and limits: The study's TCR sequencing and HLA analysis covered a relatively small number of individuals, and the study acknowledged this.

Sequencing of TCR beta was performed on blood CD8+ and CD4+ T cells. Controls were healthy donors (matched for age and sex). Random-hexamer reverse transcription was applied to roughly 0.45 to 1 ug RNA. The amplification used immunoSEQ multiplex PCR on TCR beta CDR3; it spanned 54 Vbeta and 13 Jbeta. From the immunoSEQ multiplex PCR reads, TCRdb called clonotypes with MiXCR, one entry per CDR3 protein. The sample lists 75,000 to 100,000 distinct CDR3 sequences; over 90% were seen once. Material: CD8+ T cells from PBMCs. V usage is TRBV28 and J usage is TRBJ2-3; D might be TRBD2 (6 bases). The source of this sequence is a human donor in good health. CDR3 bases: TGTGCCAGCGGAACTAGCTCAGATACGCAGTATTTT. It specifies CASGTSSDTQYF.